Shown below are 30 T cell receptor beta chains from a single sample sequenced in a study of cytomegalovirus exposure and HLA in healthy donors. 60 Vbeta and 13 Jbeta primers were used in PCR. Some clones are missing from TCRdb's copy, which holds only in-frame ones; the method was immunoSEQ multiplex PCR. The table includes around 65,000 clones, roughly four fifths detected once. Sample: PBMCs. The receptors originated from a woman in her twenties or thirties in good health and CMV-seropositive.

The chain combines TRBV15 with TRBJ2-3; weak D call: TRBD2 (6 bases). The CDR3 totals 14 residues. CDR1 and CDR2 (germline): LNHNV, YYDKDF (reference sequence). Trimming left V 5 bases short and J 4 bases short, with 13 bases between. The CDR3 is CATSVRDLSDTQYF. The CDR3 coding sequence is TGTGCCACCAGCGTTCGGGACTTATCAGATACGCAGTATTTT.

Here the CDR3 reads CASSEGPGYTDTQYF. In DNA, the CDR3 is TGTGCCAGCAGTGAAGGCCCAGGGTACACAGATACGCAGTATTTT. V usage is TRBV6-1 and J usage is TRBJ2-3; weak D call: TRBD1 (5 bases). There are 15 residues in the CDR3. Germline V gene sequence: CDR1 MNHNS, CDR2 SASEGT. V lost 1 base, J lost 2 bases, and 10 bases lay in between.

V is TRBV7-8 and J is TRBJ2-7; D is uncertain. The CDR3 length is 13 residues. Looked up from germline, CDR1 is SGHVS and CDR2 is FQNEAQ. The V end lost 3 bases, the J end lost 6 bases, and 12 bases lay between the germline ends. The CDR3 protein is CASSFDTLGEQYF. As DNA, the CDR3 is TGTGCCAGCAGCTTCGACACGCTGGGCGAGCAGTACTTC.

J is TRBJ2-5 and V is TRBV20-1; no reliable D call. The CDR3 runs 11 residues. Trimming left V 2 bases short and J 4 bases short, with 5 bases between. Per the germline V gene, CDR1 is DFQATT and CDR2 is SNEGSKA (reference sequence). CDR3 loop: CSARLIETQYF. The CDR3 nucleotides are TGCAGTGCTAGACTTATAGAGACCCAGTACTTC.

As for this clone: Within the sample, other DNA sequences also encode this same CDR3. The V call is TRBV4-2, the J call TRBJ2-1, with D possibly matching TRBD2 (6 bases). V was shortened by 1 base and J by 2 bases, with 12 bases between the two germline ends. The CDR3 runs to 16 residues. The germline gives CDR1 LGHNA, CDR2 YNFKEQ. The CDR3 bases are TGTGCCAGCAGCCAAGTTGGGGGAGGCCCCTACAATGAGCAGTTCTTC. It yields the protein CASSQVGGGPYNEQFF.

In DNA form, the CDR3 reads TGTGCCAGTAGTGCCGACAGGACACAGGGGTTGGCCAAAAACATTCAGTACTTC. It is translated as CASSADRTQGLAKNIQYF. This rearrangement joins TRBV19 to TRBJ2-4, with TRBD1 identical over 7 bases. The CDR3 is 18 amino acids. Trimming at V came to 5 bases and at J to 1 base, leaving 14 bases not matched to a gene. The germline gives CDR1 LNHDA, CDR2 SQIVND (reference sequence).

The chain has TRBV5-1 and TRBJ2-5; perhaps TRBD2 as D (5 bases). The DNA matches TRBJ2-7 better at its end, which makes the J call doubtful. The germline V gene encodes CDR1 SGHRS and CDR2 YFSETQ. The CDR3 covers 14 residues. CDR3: CASSLDGSPYEQYF. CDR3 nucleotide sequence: TGCGCCAGCAGCTTGGATGGGAGCCCTTACGAGCAGTACTTC.

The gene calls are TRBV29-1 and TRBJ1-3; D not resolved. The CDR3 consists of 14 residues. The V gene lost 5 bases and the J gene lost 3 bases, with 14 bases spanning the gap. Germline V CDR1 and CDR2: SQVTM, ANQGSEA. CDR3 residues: CSVLNVGDGNTIYF. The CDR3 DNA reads TGCAGCGTTCTAAACGTCGGGGATGGAAACACCATATATTTT.

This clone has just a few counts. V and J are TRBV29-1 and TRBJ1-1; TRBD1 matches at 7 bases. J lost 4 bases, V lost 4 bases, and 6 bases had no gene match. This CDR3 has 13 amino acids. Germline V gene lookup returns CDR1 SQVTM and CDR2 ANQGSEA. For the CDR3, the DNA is TGCAGCGTTGGGCAGGGGGGTAGCACTGAAGCTTTCTTT. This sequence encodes CSVGQGGSTEAFF.

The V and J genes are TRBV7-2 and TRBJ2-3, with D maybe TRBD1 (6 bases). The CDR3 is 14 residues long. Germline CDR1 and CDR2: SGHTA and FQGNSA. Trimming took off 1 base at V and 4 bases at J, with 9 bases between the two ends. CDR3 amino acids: CASSLGGPPDTQYF. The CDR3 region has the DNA TGTGCCAGCAGCTTAGGGGGGCCTCCAGATACGCAGTATTTT.

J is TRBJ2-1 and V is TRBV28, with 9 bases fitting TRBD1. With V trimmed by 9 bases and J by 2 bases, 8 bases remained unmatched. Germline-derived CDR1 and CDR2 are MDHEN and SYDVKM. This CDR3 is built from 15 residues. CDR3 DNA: TGTGCCAGTAGAACCGGGACAGGGACCTACAATGAGCAGTTCTTC. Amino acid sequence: CASRTGTGTYNEQFF. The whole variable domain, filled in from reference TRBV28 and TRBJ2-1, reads DVKVTQSSRYLVKRTGEKVFLECVQDMDHENMFWYRQDPGLGLRLIYFSYDVKMKEKGDIPEGYSVSREKKERFSLILESASTNQTSMYLCASRTGTGTYNEQFFGPGTRLTVL.

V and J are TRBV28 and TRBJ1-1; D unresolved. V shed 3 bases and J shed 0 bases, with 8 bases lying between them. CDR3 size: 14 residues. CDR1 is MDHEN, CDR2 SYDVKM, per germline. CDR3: CASSLGRMNTEAFF. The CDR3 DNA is TGTGCCAGCAGTTTGGGCAGGATGAACACTGAAGCTTTCTTT.

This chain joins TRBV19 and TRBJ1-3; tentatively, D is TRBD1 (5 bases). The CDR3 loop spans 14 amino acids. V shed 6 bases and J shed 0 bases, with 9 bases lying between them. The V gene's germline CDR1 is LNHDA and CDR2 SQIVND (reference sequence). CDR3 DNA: TGTGCCAGTAGCCTCGGGGGCTCTGGAAACACCATATATTTT. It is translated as CASSLGGSGNTIYF.

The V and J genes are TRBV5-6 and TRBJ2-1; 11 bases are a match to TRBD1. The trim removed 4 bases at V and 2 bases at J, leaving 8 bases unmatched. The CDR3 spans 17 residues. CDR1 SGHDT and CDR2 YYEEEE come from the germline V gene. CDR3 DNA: TGTGCCAGCAGCCCCCGGGACAGGGGGGCCCCCTACAATGAGCAGTTCTTC. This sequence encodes CASSPRDRGAPYNEQFF.

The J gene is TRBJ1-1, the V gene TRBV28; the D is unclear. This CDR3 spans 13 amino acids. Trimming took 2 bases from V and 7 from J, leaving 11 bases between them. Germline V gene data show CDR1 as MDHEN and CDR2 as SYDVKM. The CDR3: CASSLVGTNEAFF. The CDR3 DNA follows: TGTGCCAGCAGTTTAGTTGGTACTAATGAAGCTTTCTTT.

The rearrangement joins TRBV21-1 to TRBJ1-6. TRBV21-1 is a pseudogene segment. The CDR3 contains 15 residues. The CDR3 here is CASNRGSSYNSPLHF. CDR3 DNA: TGTGCCAGCAACCGGGGGAGCTCCTATAATTCACCCCTCCACTTT.

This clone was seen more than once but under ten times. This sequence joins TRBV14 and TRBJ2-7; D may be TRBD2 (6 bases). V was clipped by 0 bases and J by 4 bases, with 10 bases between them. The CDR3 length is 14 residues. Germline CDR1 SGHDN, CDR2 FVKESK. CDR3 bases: TGTGCCAGCAGCCAAGATAGCGGACGGTACGAGCAGTACTTC. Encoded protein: CASSQDSGRYEQYF.

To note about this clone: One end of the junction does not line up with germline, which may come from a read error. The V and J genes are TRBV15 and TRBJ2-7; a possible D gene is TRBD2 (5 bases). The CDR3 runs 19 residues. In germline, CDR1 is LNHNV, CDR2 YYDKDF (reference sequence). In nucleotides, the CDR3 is TGTGCCACCAGCAGAGACCCCGCCGGATTTAAAGCGGCAGGCTCACATCTCTTCTTC. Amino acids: CATSRDPAGFKAAGSHLFF. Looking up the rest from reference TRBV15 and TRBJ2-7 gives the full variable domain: DAMVIQNPRYQVTQFGKPVTLSCSQTLNHNVMYWYQQKSSQAPKLLFHYYDKDFNNEADTPDNFQSRRPNTSFCFLDIRSPGLGDTAMYLCATSRDPAGFKAAGSHLFFGPGTRLTVT.

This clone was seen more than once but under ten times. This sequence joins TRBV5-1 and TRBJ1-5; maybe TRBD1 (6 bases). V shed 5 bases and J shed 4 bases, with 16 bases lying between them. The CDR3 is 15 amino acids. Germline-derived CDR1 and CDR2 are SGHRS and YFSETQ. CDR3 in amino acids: CASRGQAGANQPQHF. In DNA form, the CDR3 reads TGCGCCAGCAGAGGGCAGGCAGGGGCTAATCAGCCCCAGCATTTT.

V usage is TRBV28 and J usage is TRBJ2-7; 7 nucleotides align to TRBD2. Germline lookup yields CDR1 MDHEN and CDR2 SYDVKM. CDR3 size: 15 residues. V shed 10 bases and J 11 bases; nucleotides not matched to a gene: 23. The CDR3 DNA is TGTGCCACCGCGCTGACAGACCGACTAGCATATTTTGAGTACTTC. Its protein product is CATALTDRLAYFEYF.

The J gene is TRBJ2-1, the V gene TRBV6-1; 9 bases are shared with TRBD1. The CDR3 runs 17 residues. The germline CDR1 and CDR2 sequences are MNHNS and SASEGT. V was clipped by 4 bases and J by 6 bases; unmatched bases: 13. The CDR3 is CASSVTPGTGTSNEQFF. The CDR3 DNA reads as TGTGCCAGCAGTGTAACCCCCGGGACAGGGACGTCCAATGAGCAGTTCTTC.

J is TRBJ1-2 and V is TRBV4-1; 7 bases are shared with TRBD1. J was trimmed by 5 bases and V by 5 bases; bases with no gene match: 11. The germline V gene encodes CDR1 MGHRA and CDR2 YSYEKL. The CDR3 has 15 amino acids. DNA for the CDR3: TGCGCCAGCAGCGACCGACAGGGTGGTTCGTATGGCTACACCTTC. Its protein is CASSDRQGGSYGYTF.

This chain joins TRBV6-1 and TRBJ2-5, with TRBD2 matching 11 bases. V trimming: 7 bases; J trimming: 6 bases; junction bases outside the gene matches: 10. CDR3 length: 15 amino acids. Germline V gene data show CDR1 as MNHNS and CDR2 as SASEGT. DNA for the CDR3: TGTGCCAGCAAACCCGCTAGCGGGGGGAGGAAGACCCAGTACTTC. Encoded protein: CASKPASGGRKTQYF.

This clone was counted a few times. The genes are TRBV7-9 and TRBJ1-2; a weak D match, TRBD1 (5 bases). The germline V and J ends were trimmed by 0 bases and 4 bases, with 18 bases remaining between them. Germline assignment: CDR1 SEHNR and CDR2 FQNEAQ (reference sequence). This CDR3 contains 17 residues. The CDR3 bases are TGTGCCAGCAGCTTAGCGCGGACAAGCCGACGTTCCTATGGCTACACCTTC. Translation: CASSLARTSRRSYGYTF.

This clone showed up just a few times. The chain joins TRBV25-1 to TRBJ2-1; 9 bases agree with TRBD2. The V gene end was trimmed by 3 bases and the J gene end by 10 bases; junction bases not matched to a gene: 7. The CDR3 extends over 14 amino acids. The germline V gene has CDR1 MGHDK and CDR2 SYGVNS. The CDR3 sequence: CASSESLAGTEQFF. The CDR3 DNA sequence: TGTGCCAGCAGTGAGAGCCTAGCGGGAACCGAGCAGTTCTTC. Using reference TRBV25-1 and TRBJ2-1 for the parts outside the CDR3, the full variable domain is EADIYQTPRYLVIGTGKKITLECSQTMGHDKMYWYQQDPGMELHLIHYSYGVNSTEKGDLSSESTVSRIRTEHFPLTLESARPSHTSQYLCASSESLAGTEQFFGPGTRLTVL.

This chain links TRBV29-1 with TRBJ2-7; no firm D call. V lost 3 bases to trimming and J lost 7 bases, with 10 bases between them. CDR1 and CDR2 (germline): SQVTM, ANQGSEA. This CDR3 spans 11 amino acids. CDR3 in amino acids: CSVESHGEQYF. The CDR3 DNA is TGCAGCGTTGAGTCCCACGGGGAGCAGTACTTC.

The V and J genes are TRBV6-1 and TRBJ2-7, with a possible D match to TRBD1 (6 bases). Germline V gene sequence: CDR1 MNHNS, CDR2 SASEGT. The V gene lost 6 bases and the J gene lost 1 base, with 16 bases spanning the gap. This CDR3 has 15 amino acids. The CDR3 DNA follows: TGTGCCAGCAGGGAATGGGACACCGAATCCTACGAGCAGTACTTC. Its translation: CASREWDTESYEQYF.

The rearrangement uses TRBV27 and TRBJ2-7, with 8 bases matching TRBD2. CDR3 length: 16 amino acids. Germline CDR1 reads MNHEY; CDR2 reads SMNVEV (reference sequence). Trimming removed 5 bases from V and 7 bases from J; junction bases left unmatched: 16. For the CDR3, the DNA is TGTGCCAGCAGTCGGGGCGGGAGGACTAGTCTACGGGAGCAGTACTTC. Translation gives CASSRGGRTSLREQYF.

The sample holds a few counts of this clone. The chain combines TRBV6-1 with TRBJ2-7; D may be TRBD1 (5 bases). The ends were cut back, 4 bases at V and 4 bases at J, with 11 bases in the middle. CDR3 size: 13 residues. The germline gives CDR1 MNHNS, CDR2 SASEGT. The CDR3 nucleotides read TGTGCCAGCAGTGCAGGGCCAGGATACGAGCAGTACTTC. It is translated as CASSAGPGYEQYF.

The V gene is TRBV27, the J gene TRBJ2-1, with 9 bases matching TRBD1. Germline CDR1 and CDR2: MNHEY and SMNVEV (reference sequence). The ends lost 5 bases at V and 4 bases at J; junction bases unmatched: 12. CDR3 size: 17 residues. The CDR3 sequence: CASSGTGGTMSYNEQFF. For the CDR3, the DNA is TGTGCCAGCAGTGGAACAGGGGGCACGATGAGTTACAATGAGCAGTTCTTC.